This T cell receptor (beta chain) originates from a study of vaccination effects on CD4 cells after COVID-19. Points from the study as a whole: The study had few convalescent patients and no early post-infection timepoints.

The CDR3 loop spans 13 amino acids. Trimming took off 3 bases at V and 2 bases at J, with 8 bases between the two ends. CDR1 is DFQATT, CDR2 SNEGSKA, per germline (reference sequence). As to this clone: The antigen remains undetermined.

Using immunoSEQ multiplex PCR, the repertoire was profiled, and TCRdb retains in-frame clones only, with some absent. The sample has around 25,000 clones; under 75% are singletons. CD4+ T cells specific for antigen were expanded with viral peptide pools by the ViraFEST assay before sequencing. Isolating CD4+ T cells followed approximately 9 days of culture. This individual tested PCR-positive for SARS-CoV-2 infection between March and December 2020. PBMC were cultured at about 2 million per well with approximately 10 IU/ml IL-2 and 7.5 to 10 ug/ml peptides. Half the medium was swapped for IL-2 medium on days 3 and 7.

The chain links TRBV20-1 to TRBJ2-1, with D perhaps matching TRBD2 (6 bases). The sequences come from CD4+ T cells from PBMCs cultured with SARS-CoV-2 spike peptides, collected before COVID-19 vaccination. The receptor comes from a human donor who had a prior SARS-CoV-2 infection. CDR3 amino acids: CSASASAYNEQFF. The CDR3 DNA reads TGCAGTGCTAGTGCTAGCGCCTACAATGAGCAGTTCTTC.